This T cell receptor beta chain was sequenced for a study of shared clonotypes between healthy human individuals. V shed 4 bases, J shed 8 bases, and the junction held 10 bases outside the gene matches. Germline V CDR1 and CDR2: SGHRS, YFSETQ. The CDR3 contains 15 residues. Measured with immunoSEQ multiplex PCR; TCRdb has only the in-frame clones, and not every one. The repertoire holds 170,000 or so clones, with approximately 60% as singletons. Subsets obtained from CD4+ cells comprised CD45RA+ naive and CD45RA-negative memory cells. The sequenced sample consisted of memory CD4+ T cells sorted from blood. The subset here: CD45RA-negative fraction. The sequence came from a young man in good health. The chain combines TRBV5-1 with TRBJ2-1; 9 bases fit TRBD2. CDR3 DNA sequence: TGCGCCAGCAGCCCCGGGACTAGCTTATGGGATGAGCAGTTCTTC. It yields the protein CASSPGTSLWDEQFF.